Listed below are T cell receptor beta chains from one sample, sequenced in a study of Ad26.COV2.S vaccination and SARS-CoV-2 variants. TCRdb's copy holds only in-frame clones and misses some; the assay was immunoSEQ multiplex PCR. This sample yields 250,000 or so clones, of which 87% are seen a single time; about 2.8% belongs to the top ten. Material: peripheral blood, obtained in a trial of Ad26.COV2.S vaccine versus placebo. These receptors came from a person aged 18 to 65 who received the Ad26.COV2.S COVID-19 vaccine or a placebo. CDR3s include the opening cysteine and the closing phenylalanine or tryptophan. The D gene is left open where the match is weak. Not all rows give a size; the values are once, few, many and, for expanded clones, a class.

d_call | j_call | clone_size | v_call | cdr3_nt | cdr3_aa
TRBD1 | TRBJ1-5 | - | TRBV18 | TGTGCCAGCTCAGGTAAACAGGGGGCTCTCCAGCCCCAGCATTTT | CASSGKQGALQPQHF
- | TRBJ2-7 | - | TRBV29-1 | TGCAGCGGCGTTATTGGGACTCCTTCCTACGAGCAGTACTTC | CSGVIGTPSYEQYF
- | TRBJ2-7 | once | TRBV24-1 | TGTGCCACCAGTGATGGGGGTCCCGAGCAGTACTTC | CATSDGGPEQYF
- | TRBJ2-1 | few | TRBV6-2/TRBV6-3 | TGTGCCAGCAGCCCCACCGGCGGGGACTACAATGAGCAGTTCTTC | CASSPTGGDYNEQFF
- | TRBJ1-1 | - | TRBV3-1/TRBV3-2 | TGTGCCAGCAGCCAGAAGGGAACGGCTAAAGCTTTCTTT | CASSQKGTAKAFF
TRBD2 | TRBJ2-3 | - | TRBV7-2 | TGTGCCAGCAGCGGAGGTGGTGGGACTAGCGTGGATTTT | CASSGGGGTSVDF
TRBD1 | TRBJ2-3 | - | TRBV12-5 | TGTGCTAGTGGCCCACGACAGGGACGCACAGATACGCAGTATTTT | CASGPRQGRTDTQYF
TRBD2 | TRBJ2-3 | - | TRBV11-3 | TGTGCCAGCAGCTTTAGGCGGGGGGGCCAAAGAGATACGCAGTATTTT | CASSFRRGGQRDTQYF
- | TRBJ2-2 | - | TRBV11-2 | TGTGCCAGCAGCCGACGGGAGAGGGCCGGGGAGCTGTTTTTT | CASSRRERAGELFF
- | TRBJ2-6 | - | TRBV7-2 | TGTGCCAGCAGCTCACAGGGACCTGGGGCCAACGTCCTGACTTTC | CASSSQGPGANVLTF
- | TRBJ1-5 | - | TRBV7-3 | TGTGCCAGCAGCTTAGGAGGGGATAGCAATCAGCCCCAGCATTTT | CASSLGGDSNQPQHF
- | TRBJ2-1 | - | TRBV12-1 | TGTGCCAGCAGCTATAGGGGCGGGAACGTCACCTACAATGAGCAGTTCTTC | CASSYRGGNVTYNEQFF
- | TRBJ2-5 | - | TRBV13 | TGTGCCAGCAGCCCAACTGGGACGGCTCAAGAGACCCAGTACTTC | CASSPTGTAQETQYF
- | TRBJ2-6 | - | TRBV4-1 | TGCGCCAGCAGCCAAGGTCCTGGGGCCAACGTCCTGACTTTC | CASSQGPGANVLTF
- | TRBJ1-3 | - | TRBV3-1/TRBV3-2 | TGTGCCAGCAGCCACTTAAAGAGGCGGATTGGAGGAAACACCATATATTTT | CASSHLKRRIGGNTIYF
TRBD1 | TRBJ2-7 | - | TRBV7-2 | TGTGCCAGCAGCTTCCCGGGACAGAACTACGAGCAGTACTTC | CASSFPGQNYEQYF
- | TRBJ1-1 | - | TRBV14 | TGTGCCAGCAGCCAAATTTGGTACACTGAAGCTTTCTTT | CASSQIWYTEAFF
- | TRBJ1-3 | - | TRBV19 | TGTGCCAGTAGTATTTTGTCCGGGACAACCTCTGGAAACACCATATATTTT | CASSILSGTTSGNTIYF
- | TRBJ1-6 | - | TRBV5-1 | TGCGCCAGCAGCTTGGGACACGCGAACGATTCACCCCTCCACTTT | CASSLGHANDSPLHF
- | TRBJ2-6 | - | TRBV27 | TGTGCCAGCAGTACCTCAGCTGGGGCCAACGTCCTGACTTTC | CASSTSAGANVLTF
- | TRBJ1-5 | - | TRBV4-1 | TGCGCCAGCAGCCAAGTGGTAAAGAATCAGCCCCAGCATTTT | CASSQVVKNQPQHF
- | TRBJ1-6 | - | TRBV4-3 | TGCGCCAGCAGCCAAGATTTGGGGACGACCTCCTATAATTCACCCCTCCACTTT | CASSQDLGTTSYNSPLHF
- | TRBJ2-3 | - | TRBV30 | TGTGCCTGGAGCGGAGGGACAAACTCCTACACAGATACGCAGTATTTT | CAWSGGTNSYTDTQYF
- | TRBJ2-2 | - | TRBV12-1 | TGTGCCAGCAGCTCCGCCGGGACTAGCGGGAGGGAGAACACCGGGGAGCTGTTTTTT | CASSSAGTSGRENTGELFF
- | TRBJ1-4 | - | TRBV7-9 | TGTGCCAGCAGCCTTACAACTAATGAAAAACTGTTTTTT | CASSLTTNEKLFF
TRBD2 | TRBJ2-1 | - | TRBV7-3 | TGTGCCAGCAGCCCCGGGGGGGTCTCCTACAATGAGCAGTTCTTC | CASSPGGVSYNEQFF
- | TRBJ1-1 | - | TRBV7-9 | TGTGCCAGCAGCTTAGGAGGGGGAGGGACTGAAGCTTTCTTT | CASSLGGGGTEAFF
- | TRBJ2-2 | - | TRBV11-2 | TGTGCCAGCAGCCCCGTAGCCGGGGAGCTGTTTTTT | CASSPVAGELFF
- | TRBJ2-4 | - | TRBV20-1 | TGCAGTGCTAGTAGAGGGGGGAAAGAAAACATTCAGTACTTC | CSASRGGKENIQYF
- | TRBJ2-3 | - | TRBV19 | TGTGCCAGTAGTATAGCGGGGGTCCGCACAGATACGCAGTATTTT | CASSIAGVRTDTQYF
TRBD1 | TRBJ2-1 | - | TRBV6-2/TRBV6-3 | TGTGCCAGCAGTTCCCAGCCTGCCGGGACAGGATACAATGAGCAGTTCTTC | CASSSQPAGTGYNEQFF
TRBD1 | TRBJ1-5 | - | TRBV24-1 | TGTGCCACCAGTGATGCGGGACAGGGTATGGGCCAGCCCCAGCATTTT | CATSDAGQGMGQPQHF
- | TRBJ1-1 | - | TRBV29-1 | TGCAGCGCCCATAGGACAGTCGGCACTGAAGCTTTCTTT | CSAHRTVGTEAFF
TRBD2 | TRBJ2-5 | - | TRBV30 | TGTGCCTGGAGTGTAGGACTAGCGGGGGCCTACCCGGAGACCCAGTACTTC | CAWSVGLAGAYPETQYF
- | TRBJ2-1 | - | TRBV4-2 | TGTGCCAGCAGCCAGGAACAGGAAGGTTTCGGTGAGCAGTTCTTC | CASSQEQEGFGEQFF
TRBD1 | TRBJ1-2 | - | TRBV19 | TGTGCCAGTAGTACGGACAGGGCCCACTATGGCTACACCTTC | CASSTDRAHYGYTF
TRBD1 | TRBJ2-5 | - | TRBV6-2/TRBV6-3 | TGTGCCAGCAGTTACCCAAGCGCGCCAGGGGGCTTGGAGATGCCCCAGTACTTC | CASSYPSAPGGLEMPQYF
- | TRBJ1-3 | - | TRBV6-5 | TGTGCCAGCAGACAACAGGGAACTGGAAACACCATATATTTT | CASRQQGTGNTIYF
- | TRBJ1-6 | - | TRBV19 | TGTGCCAGTAGCGGGGGTGGACTCAGTTTCTCCTATAATTCACCCCTCCACTTT | CASSGGGLSFSYNSPLHF
TRBD2 | TRBJ2-5 | once | TRBV4-3 | TGCGCCAGCAGCCATGGGACTAGCGGGGGCCAAGAGACCCAGTACTTC | CASSHGTSGGQETQYF
TRBD1 | TRBJ2-5 | - | TRBV6-5 | TGTGCCAGCAGATGGACAGGGGGCGAAGAGACCCAGTACTTC | CASRWTGGEETQYF
TRBD2 | TRBJ2-1 | - | TRBV6-4 | TGTGCCAGCAGTGGAGCGGGGGGCTCCAATGAGCAGTTCTTC | CASSGAGGSNEQFF
- | TRBJ2-5 | - | TRBV7-2 | TGTGCCAGCAGACGACAAAGCCAAGAGACCCAGTACTTC | CASRRQSQETQYF
- | TRBJ1-6 | - | TRBV25-1 | TGTGCCAGCAAGGAGACAGCTCAGAATTCACCCCTCCACTTT | CASKETAQNSPLHF
- | TRBJ2-7 | - | TRBV6-6 | TGTGCCAGCTTATTAGGGAACGAGCAGTACTTC | CASLLGNEQYF
- | TRBJ2-1 | - | TRBV27 | TGTGCCAGCTCTGGGTTGTACCCATACAATGAGCAGTTCTTC | CASSGLYPYNEQFF